The rows below give T cell receptor beta chains drawn from one sample of a study of blood T cell repertoires in COVID-19. Sequencing used immunoSEQ multiplex PCR; TCRdb keeps in-frame clones, though not all of them. The sample records about 59,000 clones, 80% to 85% being singletons. The sequenced material came from peripheral blood. These receptors all come from an elderly woman with active or convalescent COVID-19. CDR3s include the opening cysteine and the closing phenylalanine or tryptophan. A D gene is named only where the DNA matches it firmly. Size tells how often a clone was seen (once, few, many) or the class of an expanded clone, and some rows leave it out.

TGTGCCAGCAGCTTAGGTATGACTAGCCATAGCACAGATACGCAGTATTTT CASSLGMTSHSTDTQYF TRBJ2-3 TRBV7-8 17 TRBD2 .
TGTGCCAGCAGCCTGGACAGTTCTGAAGCTTTCTTT CASSLDSSEAFF TRBJ1-1 TRBV7-9 12 . .
TGTGCCAGCAGCCGAAGACAGGGCACAGAGACCCAGTACTTC CASSRRQGTETQYF TRBJ2-5 TRBV6-2/TRBV6-3 14 TRBD1 .
TGCAGTGCTAGTAGCGGGGGGGCCGCAGATACGCAGTATTTT CSASSGGAADTQYF TRBJ2-3 TRBV20-1 14 TRBD2 many
TGTGCCAGTAGTATCCCCGGTTTTAACACCGGGGAGCTGTTTTTT CASSIPGFNTGELFF TRBJ2-2 TRBV19 15 . .
TGTGCCAGCAGTTACTCGTATACAGGGGGCGAATCGGCTAACTATGGCTACACCTTC CASSYSYTGGESANYGYTF TRBJ1-2 TRBV6-2/TRBV6-3 19 TRBD1 .
TGTGCCAGCATATCCTCTGAAGCTTTCTTT CASISSEAFF TRBJ1-1 TRBV6-6 10 . few
TGTGCCAGCAGCCGAGGACTAGCGGGGGGAAATGAGCAGTTCTTC CASSRGLAGGNEQFF TRBJ2-1 TRBV7-9 15 TRBD2 .
TGTGCCAGCAGCTTAACCGGCGGAGCGACCACCTACGAGCAGTACTTC CASSLTGGATTYEQYF TRBJ2-7 TRBV7-2 16 . few
TGCAGCTCCAGACAGGTCACAGATACGCAGTATTTT CSSRQVTDTQYF TRBJ2-3 TRBV29-1 12 . .
TGTGCCAGCAGCTTAGGGACTAGCGCAACCAATGAGCAGTTCTTC CASSLGTSATNEQFF TRBJ2-1 TRBV7-3 15 TRBD2 .
TGTGCCAGCAGCCTGTTAGCGGGTGTACACAATGAGCAGTTCTTC CASSLLAGVHNEQFF TRBJ2-1 TRBV14 15 TRBD2 .
TGTGCCAGCAGCGGGAGAGATTACTCTGGGGCCAACGTCCTGACTTTC CASSGRDYSGANVLTF TRBJ2-6 TRBV11-2 16 . .
TGTGCCAGCAGCCAGTCGTTCGGGGTCGTCATCGCCTTC CASSQSFGVVIAF TRBJ1-2 TRBV3-1/TRBV3-2 13 . .
TGTGCCAGCAGCCAGGGGTGGGGCGAGGGTGAGCAGTTCTTC CASSQGWGEGEQFF TRBJ2-1 TRBV6-5 14 . .
TGTGCCAGCAGCGTAGCTTCAGGGTCTGTGGGAGGGGCCCAAGAGACCCAGTACTTC CASSVASGSVGGAQETQYF TRBJ2-5 TRBV9 19 TRBD2 .
TGCGCCAGCAGCCAACGGACAGGGGATGGCCCGGATTCTTGGGCCGGGGAGCTGTTTTTT CASSQRTGDGPDSWAGELFF TRBJ2-2 TRBV4-1 20 TRBD1 many
TGCGCCAGCAGACCCGGGACAGGAGGGACTGAAGCTTTCTTT CASRPGTGGTEAFF TRBJ1-1 TRBV5-1 14 TRBD1 .
TGTGCCAGCAGCTTTACGGCAGGGGCATTGAACACTGAAGCTTTCTTT CASSFTAGALNTEAFF TRBJ1-1 TRBV11-2 16 . .
TGTGCCAGCAGCGCAATGGGCCGGGACAGGGGCCCCTTCTCTGGAAACACCATATATTTT CASSAMGRDRGPFSGNTIYF TRBJ1-3 TRBV9 20 TRBD1 .
TGTGCCATCCGTAACACCGGGGAGCTGTTTTTT CAIRNTGELFF TRBJ2-2 TRBV10-3 11 . once
TGTGCCAGCAGCCCGTCGGGACAAAATTCACCCCTCCACTTT CASSPSGQNSPLHF TRBJ1-6 TRBV7-8 14 . .
TGTGCCAGTAGAGGACAGGGGATCACCGGGGAGCTGTTTTTT CASRGQGITGELFF TRBJ2-2 TRBV19 14 TRBD1 .
TGTGCCAGCAGTTACCGGTCCGGACAGGGGGGAGGAGTGAACACTGAAGCTTTCTTT CASSYRSGQGGGVNTEAFF TRBJ1-1 TRBV6-2/TRBV6-3 19 TRBD1 .
TGTGCCAGCAGCCTCCGACAGGGAAGGGGGAACACTGAAGCTTTCTTT CASSLRQGRGNTEAFF TRBJ1-1 TRBV13 16 TRBD1 .
TGTGCCACCAGTGATCCCGGAACAGGGGGCGGTTGGAATGAGCAGTTCTTC CATSDPGTGGGWNEQFF TRBJ2-1 TRBV24-1 17 TRBD1 few
TGTGCCAGCAGCTCACTCAGGGGGTCCTATAATTCACCCCTCCACTTT CASSSLRGSYNSPLHF TRBJ1-6 TRBV7-2 16 TRBD1 .
TGTGCCAGCAGCTGGTCGGGAGGGGATGAAAAACTGTTTTTT CASSWSGGDEKLFF TRBJ1-4 TRBV7-2 14 . .
TGTGCCAGCAGCTTATGGGGTAGGGGGACTGAAGCTTTCTTT CASSLWGRGTEAFF TRBJ1-1 TRBV5-8 14 . .
TGCGCCAGCAGACCTCAACAGGGGGCCTACGAGCAGTACTTC CASRPQQGAYEQYF TRBJ2-7 TRBV5-1 14 TRBD1 .